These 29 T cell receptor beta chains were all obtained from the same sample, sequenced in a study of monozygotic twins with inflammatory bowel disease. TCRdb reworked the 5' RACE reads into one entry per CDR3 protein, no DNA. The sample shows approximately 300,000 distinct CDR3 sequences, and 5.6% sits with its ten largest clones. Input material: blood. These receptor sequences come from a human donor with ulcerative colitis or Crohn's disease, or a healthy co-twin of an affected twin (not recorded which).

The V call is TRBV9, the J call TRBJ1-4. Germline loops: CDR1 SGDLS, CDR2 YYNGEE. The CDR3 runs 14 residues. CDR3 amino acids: CASSGGASNEKLFF.

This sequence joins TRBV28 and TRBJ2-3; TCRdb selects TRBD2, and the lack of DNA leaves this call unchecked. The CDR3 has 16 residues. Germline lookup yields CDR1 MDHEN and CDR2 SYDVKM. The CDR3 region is CASSPGSSGRADTQYF.

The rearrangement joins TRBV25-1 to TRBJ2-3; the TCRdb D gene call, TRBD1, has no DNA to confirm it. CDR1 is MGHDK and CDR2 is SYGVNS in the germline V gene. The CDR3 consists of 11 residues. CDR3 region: CASSEGGTQYF.

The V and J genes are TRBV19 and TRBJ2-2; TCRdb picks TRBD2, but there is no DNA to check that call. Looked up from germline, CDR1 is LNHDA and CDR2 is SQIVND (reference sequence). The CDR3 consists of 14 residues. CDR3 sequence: CASSIVGSTGELFF. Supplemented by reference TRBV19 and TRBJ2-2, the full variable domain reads DGGITQSPKYLFRKEGQNVTLSCEQNLNHDAMYWYRQDPGQGLRLIYYSQIVNDFQKGDIAEGYSVSREKKESFPLTVTSAQKNPTAFYLCASSIVGSTGELFFGEGSRLTVL.

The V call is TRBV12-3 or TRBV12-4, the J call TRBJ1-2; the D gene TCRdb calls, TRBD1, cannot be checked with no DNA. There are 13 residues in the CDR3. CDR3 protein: CASTHATGYGYTF.

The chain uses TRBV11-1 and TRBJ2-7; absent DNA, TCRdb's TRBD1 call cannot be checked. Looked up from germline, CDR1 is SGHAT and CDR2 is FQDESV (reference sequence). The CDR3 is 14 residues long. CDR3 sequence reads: CASSLAQQGYEQYF.

This chain's CDR3 is CASSFRVWDEQYF. The gene calls are TRBV7-2 and TRBJ2-7. Per the germline V gene, CDR1 is SGHTA and CDR2 is FQGNSA. The CDR3 extends over 13 amino acids.

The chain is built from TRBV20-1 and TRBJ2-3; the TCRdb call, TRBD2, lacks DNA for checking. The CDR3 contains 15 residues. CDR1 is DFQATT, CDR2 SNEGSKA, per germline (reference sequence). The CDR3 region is CSARLAGPSTDTQYF.

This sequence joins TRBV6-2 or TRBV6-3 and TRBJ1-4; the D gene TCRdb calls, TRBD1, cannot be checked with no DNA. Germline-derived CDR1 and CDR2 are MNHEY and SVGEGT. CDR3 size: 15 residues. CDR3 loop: CASRSTGRTNEKLFF.

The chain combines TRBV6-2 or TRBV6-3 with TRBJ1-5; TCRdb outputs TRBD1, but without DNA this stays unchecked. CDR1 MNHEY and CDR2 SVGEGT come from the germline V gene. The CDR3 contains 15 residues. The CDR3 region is CASTDRAKSNQPQHF.

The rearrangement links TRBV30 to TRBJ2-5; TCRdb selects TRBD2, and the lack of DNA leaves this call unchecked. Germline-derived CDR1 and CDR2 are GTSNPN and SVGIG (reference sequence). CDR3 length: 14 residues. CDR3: CAWSVLRGLETQYF. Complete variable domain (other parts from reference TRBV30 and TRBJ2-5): SQTIHQWPATLVQPVGSPLSLECTVEGTSNPNLYWYRQAAGRGLQLLFYSVGIGQISSEVPQNLSASRPQDRQFILSSKKLLLSDSGFYLCAWSVLRGLETQYFGPGTRLLVL.

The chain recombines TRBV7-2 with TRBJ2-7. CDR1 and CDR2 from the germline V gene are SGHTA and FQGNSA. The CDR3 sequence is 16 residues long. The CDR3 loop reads CASSLATGMSAYEQYF.

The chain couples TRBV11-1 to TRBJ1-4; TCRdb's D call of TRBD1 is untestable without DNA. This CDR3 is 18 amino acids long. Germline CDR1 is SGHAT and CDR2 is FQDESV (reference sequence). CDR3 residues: CASHSPPFRTGVGEKLFF.

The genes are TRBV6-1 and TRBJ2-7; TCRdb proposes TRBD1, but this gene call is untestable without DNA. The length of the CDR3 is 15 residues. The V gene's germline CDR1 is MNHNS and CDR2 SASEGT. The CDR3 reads CASSLFVQGAYEQYF.

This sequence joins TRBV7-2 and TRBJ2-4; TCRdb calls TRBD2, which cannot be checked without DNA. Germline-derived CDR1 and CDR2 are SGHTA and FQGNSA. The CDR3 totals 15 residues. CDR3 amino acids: CASSLGSGAKNIQYF.

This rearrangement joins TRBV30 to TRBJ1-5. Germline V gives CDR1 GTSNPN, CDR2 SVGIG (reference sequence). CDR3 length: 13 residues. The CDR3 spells CAWSAGLTQPQHF.

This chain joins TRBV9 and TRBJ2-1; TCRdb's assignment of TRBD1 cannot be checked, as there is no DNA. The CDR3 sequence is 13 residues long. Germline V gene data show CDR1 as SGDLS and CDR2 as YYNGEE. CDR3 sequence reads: CASSEAPGLEQFF.

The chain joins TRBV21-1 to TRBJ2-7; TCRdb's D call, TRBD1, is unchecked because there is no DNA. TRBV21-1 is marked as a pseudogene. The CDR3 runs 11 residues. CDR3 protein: CASIAGAEQYF.

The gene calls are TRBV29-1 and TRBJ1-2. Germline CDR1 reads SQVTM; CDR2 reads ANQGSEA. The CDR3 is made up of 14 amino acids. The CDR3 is CSVEGQGPFYGYTF.

This CDR3 is CASSHTGVGINEQFF. The rearrangement joins TRBV5-1 to TRBJ2-1; TCRdb selects TRBD1, and the lack of DNA leaves this call unchecked. This CDR3 comprises 15 residues. Germline V gene sequence: CDR1 SGHRS, CDR2 YFSETQ.

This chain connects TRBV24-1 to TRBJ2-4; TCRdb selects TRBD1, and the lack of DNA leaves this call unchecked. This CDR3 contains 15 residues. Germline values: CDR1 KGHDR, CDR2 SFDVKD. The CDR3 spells CATSEWTGSGIIQYF.

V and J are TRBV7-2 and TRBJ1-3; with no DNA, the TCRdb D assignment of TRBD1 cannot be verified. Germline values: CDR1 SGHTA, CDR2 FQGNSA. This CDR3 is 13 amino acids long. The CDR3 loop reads CASSSRAGVVQYF.

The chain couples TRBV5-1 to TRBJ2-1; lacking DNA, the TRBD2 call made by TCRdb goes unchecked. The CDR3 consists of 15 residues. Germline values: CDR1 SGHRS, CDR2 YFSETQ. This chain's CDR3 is CASSLGLAGINEQFF.

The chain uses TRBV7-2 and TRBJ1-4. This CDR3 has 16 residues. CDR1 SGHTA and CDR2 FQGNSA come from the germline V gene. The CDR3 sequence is CASSPRYKSTNEKLFF.

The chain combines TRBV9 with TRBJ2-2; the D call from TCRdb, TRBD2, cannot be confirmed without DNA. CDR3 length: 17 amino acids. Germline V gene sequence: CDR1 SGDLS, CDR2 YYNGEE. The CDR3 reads CASSSPRGTSGNGELFF.

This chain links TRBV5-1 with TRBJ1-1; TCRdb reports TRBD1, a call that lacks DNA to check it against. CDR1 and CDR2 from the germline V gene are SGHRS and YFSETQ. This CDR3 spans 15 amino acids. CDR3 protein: CASSSPGQMNTEAFF. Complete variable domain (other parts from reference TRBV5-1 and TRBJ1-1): KAGVTQTPRYLIKTRGQQVTLSCSPISGHRSVSWYQQTPGQGLQFLFEYFSETQRNKGNFPGRFSGRQFSNSRSEMNVSTLELGDSALYLCASSSPGQMNTEAFFGQGTRLTVV.

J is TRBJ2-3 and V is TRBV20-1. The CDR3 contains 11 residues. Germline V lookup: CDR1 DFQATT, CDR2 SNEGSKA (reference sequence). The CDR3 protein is CSPEMPDTQYF.

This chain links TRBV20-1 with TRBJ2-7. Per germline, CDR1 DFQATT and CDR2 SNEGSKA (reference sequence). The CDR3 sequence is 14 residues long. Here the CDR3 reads CSGSVFGESYEQYF.

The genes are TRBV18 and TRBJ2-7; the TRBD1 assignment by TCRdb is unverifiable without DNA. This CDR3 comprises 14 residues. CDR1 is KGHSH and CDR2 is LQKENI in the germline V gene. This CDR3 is CASSPSDGGYEQYF. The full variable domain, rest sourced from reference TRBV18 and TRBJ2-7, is NAGVMQNPRHLVRRRGQEARLRCSPMKGHSHVYWYRQLPEEGLKFMVYLQKENIIDESGMPKERFSAEFPKEGPSILRIQQVVRGDSAAYFCASSPSDGGYEQYFGPGTRLTVT.